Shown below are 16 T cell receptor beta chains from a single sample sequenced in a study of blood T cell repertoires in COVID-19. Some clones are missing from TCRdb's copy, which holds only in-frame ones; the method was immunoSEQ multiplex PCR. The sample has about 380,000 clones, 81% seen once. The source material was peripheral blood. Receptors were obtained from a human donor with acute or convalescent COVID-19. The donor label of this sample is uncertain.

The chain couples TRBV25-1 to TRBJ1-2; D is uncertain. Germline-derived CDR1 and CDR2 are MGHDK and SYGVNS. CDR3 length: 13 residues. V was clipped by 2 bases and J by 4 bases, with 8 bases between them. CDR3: CASSETVTYGYTF. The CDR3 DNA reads TGTGCCAGCAGTGAAACAGTGACCTATGGCTACACCTTC.

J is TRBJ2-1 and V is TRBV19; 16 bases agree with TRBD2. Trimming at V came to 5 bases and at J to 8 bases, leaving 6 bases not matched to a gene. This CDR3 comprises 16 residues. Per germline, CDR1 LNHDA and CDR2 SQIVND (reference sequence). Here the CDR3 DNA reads TGTGCCAGTAGTCGCCCCGGGACTAGCGGGAGGGATGAGCAGTTCTTC. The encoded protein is CASSRPGTSGRDEQFF.

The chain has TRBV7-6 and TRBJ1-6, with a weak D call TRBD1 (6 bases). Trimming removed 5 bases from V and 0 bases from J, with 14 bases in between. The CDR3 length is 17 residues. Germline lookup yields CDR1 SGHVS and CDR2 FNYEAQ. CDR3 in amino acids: CASSPDRPSSYNSPLHF. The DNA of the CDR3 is TGTGCCAGCAGCCCCGACAGGCCGAGCTCCTATAATTCACCCCTCCACTTT. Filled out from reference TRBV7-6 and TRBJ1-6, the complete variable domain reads GAGVSQSPRYKVTKRGQDVALRCDPISGHVSLYWYRQALGQGPEFLTYFNYEAQQDKSGLPNDRFSAERPEGSISTLTIQRTEQRDSAMYRCASSPDRPSSYNSPLHFGNGTRLTVT.

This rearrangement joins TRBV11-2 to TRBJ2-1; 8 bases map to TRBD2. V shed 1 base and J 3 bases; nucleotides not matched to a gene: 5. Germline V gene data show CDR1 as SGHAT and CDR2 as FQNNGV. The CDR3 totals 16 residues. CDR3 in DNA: TGTGCCAGCAGCTTAGCGGGTAGCGGGATCTACAATGAGCAGTTCTTC. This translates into CASSLAGSGIYNEQFF.

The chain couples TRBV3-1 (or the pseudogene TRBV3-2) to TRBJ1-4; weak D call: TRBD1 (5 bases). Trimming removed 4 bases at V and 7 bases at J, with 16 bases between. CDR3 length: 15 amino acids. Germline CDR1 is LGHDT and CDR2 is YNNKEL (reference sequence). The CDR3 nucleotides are TGTGCCAGCAGCCTCCGGACACAAGGAACTGAAAAACTGTTTTTT. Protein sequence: CASSLRTQGTEKLFF.

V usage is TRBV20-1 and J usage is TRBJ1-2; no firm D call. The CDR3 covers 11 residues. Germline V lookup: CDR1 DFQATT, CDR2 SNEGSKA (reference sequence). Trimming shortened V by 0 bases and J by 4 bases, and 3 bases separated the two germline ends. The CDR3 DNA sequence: TGCAGTGCTAGAGAACTCTATGGCTACACCTTC. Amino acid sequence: CSARELYGYTF.

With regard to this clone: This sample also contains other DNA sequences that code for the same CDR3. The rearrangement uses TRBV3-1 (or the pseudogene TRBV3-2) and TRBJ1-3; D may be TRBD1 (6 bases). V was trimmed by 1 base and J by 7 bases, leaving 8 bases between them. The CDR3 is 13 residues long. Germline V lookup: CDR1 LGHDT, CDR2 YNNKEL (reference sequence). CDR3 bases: TGTGCCAGCAGCCAAGGGCAGGGGAACACCATATATTTT. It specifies CASSQGQGNTIYF.

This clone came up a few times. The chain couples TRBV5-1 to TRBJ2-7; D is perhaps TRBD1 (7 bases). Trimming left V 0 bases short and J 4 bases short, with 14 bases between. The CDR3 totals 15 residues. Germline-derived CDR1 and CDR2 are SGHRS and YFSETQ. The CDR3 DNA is TGCGCCAGCAGCTTGGCCGGGGGACAGTATTACGAGCAGTACTTC. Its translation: CASSLAGGQYYEQYF.

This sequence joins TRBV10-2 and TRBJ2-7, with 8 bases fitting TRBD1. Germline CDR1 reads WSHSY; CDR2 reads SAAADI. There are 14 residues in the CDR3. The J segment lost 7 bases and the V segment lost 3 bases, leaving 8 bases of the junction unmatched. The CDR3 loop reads CASSDWQGAGEQYF. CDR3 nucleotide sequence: TGCGCCAGCAGTGATTGGCAGGGGGCAGGAGAGCAGTACTTC.

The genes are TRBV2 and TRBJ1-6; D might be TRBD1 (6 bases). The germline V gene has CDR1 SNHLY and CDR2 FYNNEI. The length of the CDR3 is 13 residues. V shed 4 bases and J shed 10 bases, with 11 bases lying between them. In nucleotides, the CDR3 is TGTGCCAGCAGTGGGCAGGGGTACTCACCCCTCCACTTT. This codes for CASSGQGYSPLHF.

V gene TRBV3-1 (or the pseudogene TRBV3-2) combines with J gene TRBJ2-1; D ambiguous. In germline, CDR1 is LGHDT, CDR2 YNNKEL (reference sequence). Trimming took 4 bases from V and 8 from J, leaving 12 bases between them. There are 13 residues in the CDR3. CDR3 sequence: CASSLPPNYEQFF. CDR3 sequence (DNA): TGTGCCAGCAGCCTGCCACCTAACTATGAGCAGTTCTTC.

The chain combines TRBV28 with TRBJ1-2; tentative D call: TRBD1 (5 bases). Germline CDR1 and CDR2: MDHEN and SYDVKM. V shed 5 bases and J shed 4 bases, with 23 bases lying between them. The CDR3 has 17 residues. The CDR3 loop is CASSPGGGSVVAYGYTF. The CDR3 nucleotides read TGTGCCAGCAGTCCCGGGGGAGGGTCTGTAGTTGCCTATGGCTACACCTTC.

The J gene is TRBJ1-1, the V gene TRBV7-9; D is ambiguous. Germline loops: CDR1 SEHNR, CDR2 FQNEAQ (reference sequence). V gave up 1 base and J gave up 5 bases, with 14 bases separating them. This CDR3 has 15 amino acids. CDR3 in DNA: TGTGCCAGCAGCTTAGTTCGCTCGGGTCAGACTGAAGCTTTCTTT. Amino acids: CASSLVRSGQTEAFF.

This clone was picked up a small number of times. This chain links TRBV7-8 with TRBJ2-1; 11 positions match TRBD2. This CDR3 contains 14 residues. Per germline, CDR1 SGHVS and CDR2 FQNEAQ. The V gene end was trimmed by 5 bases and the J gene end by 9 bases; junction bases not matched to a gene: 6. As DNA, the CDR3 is TGTGCCAGCAGCCCACTAGCGGGAGCCGGTGAGCAGTTCTTC. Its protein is CASSPLAGAGEQFF.

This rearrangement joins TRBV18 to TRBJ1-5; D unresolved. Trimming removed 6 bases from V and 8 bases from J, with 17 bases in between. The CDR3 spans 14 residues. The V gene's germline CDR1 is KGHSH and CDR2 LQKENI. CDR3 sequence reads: CASSPSRESKPQHF. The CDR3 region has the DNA TGTGCCAGCTCCCCTAGTCGGGAGAGTAAGCCCCAGCATTTT.

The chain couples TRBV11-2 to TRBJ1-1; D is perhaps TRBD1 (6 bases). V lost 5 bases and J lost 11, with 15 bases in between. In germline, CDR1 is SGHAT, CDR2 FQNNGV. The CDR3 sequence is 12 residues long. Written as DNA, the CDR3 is TGTGCCAGCAGCGCCACAGGGTCGACGGCTTTCTTT. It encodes CASSATGSTAFF.